This record concerns one T cell receptor beta chain sequence. This record comes from a study of beta chain features in type 1 diabetes. Every isolated RNA sample was fully reverse transcribed, so sequencing captured expressed TCRB transcripts. TCRdb's table, derived via immunoSEQ multiplex PCR, lists solely in-frame clones and lacks some. There are 140,000 or so clones in the sample; about 10% occur only once, and about 1.3% lies in the top ten. The germline CDR1 and CDR2 sequences are MNHEY and SMNVEV (reference sequence). The CDR3 spans 16 residues. Trimming stripped 4 bases from V and 4 bases from J, with 17 bases between.

This TCR was recovered from a man aged 18 to 29 in good health. Sequencing input: naive CD4+ T cells from blood. The chain joins TRBV27 to TRBJ2-1; TRBD1 might be the D (6 bases). CDR3 DNA: TGTGCCAGCAGTTCTCCGACACGGGACAAGTACAATGAGCAGTTCTTC. Translated, it gives CASSSPTRDKYNEQFF.